Following are 30 T cell receptor beta chains from one sample sequenced in a study of T-cell memory formation after mild COVID-19 (dated by TCRdb to the early 2020s). Libraries were prepared through 5' RACE. The reads were generated on an Illumina NovaSeq 6000. TCRdb reprocessing: public reads trimmed at Q25 with fastp, clones called with MiXCR, in-frame beta chains kept. Rows merge per CDR3 protein into single entries with the most common DNA and genes. The sample yields 300,000 to 400,000 distinct CDR3 sequences; under 30% were counted once. Together, the top ten hold 13% of the sample. Sequencing input: PBMCs or a T cell subset sorted from them (not recorded which). These receptors were taken from an adult woman who had mild COVID-19 (a few samples of this study predate the infection). The sample titles of this study are shuffled in the database, so cell type and time point are left out; the donor was told from shared clones.

This clonotype was seen a handful of times. The gene calls are TRBV20-1 and TRBJ1-5, with TRBD1 as a possible D gene (5 bases). The CDR3 consists of 13 residues. Per germline, CDR1 DFQATT and CDR2 SNEGSKA (reference sequence). Trimming removed 5 bases from V and 4 bases from J, with 12 bases in between. The DNA for the CDR3 is TGCAGTGCTGGCCGGGGGACTAATCAGCCCCAGCATTTT. Translated: CSAGRGTNQPQHF.

CDR3 coding DNA: TGTGCCAGCTCACCGACGGGGGCAGGTGGGGCCAACGTCCTGACTTTC. This gives the protein CASSPTGAGGANVLTF. The chain has TRBV18 and TRBJ2-6, with D tentatively TRBD1 or TRBD2 (6 bases each). CDR1 and CDR2 (germline): KGHSH, LQKENI. The CDR3 contains 16 residues. Trimming left V 3 bases short and J 3 bases short, with 12 bases between.

This clonotype has more than one count but fewer than ten. The chain recombines TRBV6-6 with TRBJ2-3; D uncertain. The CDR3 loop spans 14 amino acids. The germline gives CDR1 MNHNY, CDR2 SVGAGI (reference sequence). V lost 6 bases to trimming and J lost 0 bases, with 10 bases between them. CDR3: CASRRPGSTDTQYF. In DNA form, the CDR3 reads TGTGCCAGCAGACGTCCCGGGAGCACAGATACGCAGTATTTT.

This clonotype has more than one count but fewer than ten. The J gene is TRBJ2-3, the V gene TRBV12-3 or TRBV12-4; perhaps D is TRBD1 or TRBD2 (5 bases each). CDR3 size: 15 residues. Trimming stripped 7 bases from V and 3 bases from J, with 17 bases between. The CDR3 reads CASTLEGRGTDTQYF. Here the CDR3 DNA reads TGTGCCAGCACCCTTGAGGGGCGAGGAACAGATACGCAGTATTTT.

V usage is TRBV7-2 and J usage is TRBJ1-4, with a possible D match to TRBD1 (5 bases). The V end lost 0 bases, the J end lost 2 bases, and 10 bases lay between the germline ends. This CDR3 comprises 16 residues. Looked up from germline, CDR1 is SGHTA and CDR2 is FQGNSA. CDR3 region: CASSLALGATNEKLFF. The CDR3 bases are TGTGCCAGCAGCTTAGCTCTAGGGGCGACTAATGAAAAACTGTTTTTT.

This clonotype was counted only a few times. This rearrangement joins TRBV4-2 to TRBJ2-1; D is uncertain. The CDR3 runs to 14 residues. CDR1 LGHNA and CDR2 YNFKEQ come from the germline V gene. Trimming took 0 bases from V and 7 from J, leaving 10 bases between them. The CDR3 region has the DNA TGTGCCAGCAGCCAAGATTATGAAGGGAATGAGCAGTTCTTC. Its protein is CASSQDYEGNEQFF.

Only a few counts were recorded for this clonotype. This chain links TRBV5-6 with TRBJ2-7, with D maybe TRBD2 (5 bases). This CDR3 is built from 12 residues. CDR1 is SGHDT and CDR2 is YYEEEE in the germline V gene. V shed 4 bases and J shed 7 bases, with 12 bases lying between them. The CDR3 DNA is TGTGCCAGCAGCGTCAATTCGGGGGAGCAGTACTTC. Protein: CASSVNSGEQYF.

The chain recombines TRBV12-3 or TRBV12-4 with TRBJ2-7; TRBD1 matches at 7 bases. The CDR3 runs 16 residues. V dropped 5 bases and J dropped 0; count of bases not matched to a gene: 10. The CDR3 region has the DNA TGTGCCAGCAGTCCCCGACAGGGCCTACTCTCCTACGAGCAGTACTTC. As protein: CASSPRQGLLSYEQYF.

This clonotype was observed at least ten times. The V and J genes are TRBV7-6 and TRBJ2-1; 13 bases are a match to TRBD2. Germline V gene data show CDR1 as SGHVS and CDR2 as FNYEAQ. J gave up 9 bases and V 2 bases, and 13 bases lay outside the gene matches. The CDR3 is made up of 18 amino acids. The chain's CDR3 is CASSLTLMTSGGRAEQFF. The CDR3 region has the DNA TGTGCCAGCAGCTTAACACTAATGACTAGCGGGGGGAGGGCTGAGCAGTTCTTC.

V is TRBV5-1 and J is TRBJ2-1, with 9 nucleotides matching TRBD2. J gave up 4 bases and V 5 bases, and 10 bases lay outside the gene matches. In germline, CDR1 is SGHRS, CDR2 YFSETQ. This CDR3 has 16 amino acids. DNA for the CDR3: TGCGCCAGCAGTGGACCGGGACTAGCCCCTTACAATGAGCAGTTCTTC. Its protein product is CASSGPGLAPYNEQFF.

V is TRBV12-3 or TRBV12-4 and J is TRBJ2-7; possibly TRBD2 for D (6 bases). The CDR3 runs 13 residues. V was shortened by 6 bases and J by 0 bases, with 9 bases between the two germline ends. CDR3 in DNA: TGTGCCAGCAGAGACGGGAGCTCCTACGAGCAGTACTTC. Translated: CASRDGSSYEQYF.

The chain recombines TRBV5-5 with TRBJ1-2, with D unresolved. With 0 bases removed from V and 4 bases from J, the gap between germline ends came to 10 bases. Per germline, CDR1 SGHKS and CDR2 YYEKEE (reference sequence). The CDR3 spans 14 residues. This CDR3 reads CASSLGSNPYGYTF. CDR3 bases: TGTGCCAGCAGCTTGGGTTCCAACCCCTATGGCTACACCTTC.

This clonotype has just a few counts. The J gene is TRBJ1-2, the V gene TRBV28; perhaps TRBD1 as D (6 bases). Looked up from germline, CDR1 is MDHEN and CDR2 is SYDVKM. CDR3 size: 18 residues. V lost 5 bases and J 4 bases, leaving 26 bases between the germline ends. The CDR3 reads CASSLITVDRKYIYGYTF. The CDR3 coding sequence is TGTGCCAGCAGTCTGATCACGGTCGACAGGAAATACATCTATGGCTACACCTTC.

The chain links TRBV5-1 to TRBJ1-1, with 7 positions matching TRBD1. Germline V gene lookup returns CDR1 SGHRS and CDR2 YFSETQ. J gave up 0 bases and V 0 bases, and 5 bases lay outside the gene matches. The CDR3 contains 16 residues. In DNA form, the CDR3 reads TGCGCCAGCAGCTTGGGAGACAGGGAGGTGAACACTGAAGCTTTCTTT. Residues: CASSLGDREVNTEAFF.

The chain is built from TRBV18 and TRBJ2-5, with 14 nucleotides matching TRBD2. CDR1 KGHSH and CDR2 LQKENI come from the germline V gene. This CDR3 contains 19 residues. J lost 0 bases, V lost 4 bases, and 10 bases had no gene match. The CDR3 region is CASSLYGLAGGLYQETQYF. CDR3 coding DNA: TGTGCCAGCTCACTCTACGGACTAGCGGGGGGCCTGTACCAAGAGACCCAGTACTTC.

This clonotype was observed a handful of times. This chain links TRBV20-1 with TRBJ2-1; TRBD2 matches at 13 bases. With 6 bases clipped from V and 2 bases from J, the junction kept 25 bases outside the gene matches. The CDR3 covers 22 residues. Germline V gives CDR1 DFQATT, CDR2 SNEGSKA (reference sequence). CDR3: CSAPADRVIGGLAGVAYNEQFF. DNA for the CDR3: TGCAGTGCCCCTGCCGACAGGGTAATCGGAGGACTAGCGGGAGTTGCCTACAATGAGCAGTTCTTC.

This clonotype has more than one count but fewer than ten. This chain links TRBV20-1 with TRBJ2-7, with D possibly matching TRBD2 (6 bases). The germline V gene encodes CDR1 DFQATT and CDR2 SNEGSKA (reference sequence). The CDR3 consists of 15 residues. With 3 bases removed from V and 2 bases from J, the gap between germline ends came to 17 bases. The CDR3 loop is CSARATRGDPYEQYF. The DNA for the CDR3 is TGCAGTGCTAGGGCTACACGCGGGGACCCCTACGAGCAGTACTTC.

The chain has TRBV24-1 and TRBJ2-3; possible D gene TRBD2, 6 bases. The CDR3 is made up of 16 amino acids. Germline-derived CDR1 and CDR2 are KGHDR and SFDVKD. The V end was cut by 9 bases, the J end by 0 bases, with 18 bases between. The CDR3 bases are TGTGCCACCTCCATACGAGGACTAACAAGCACAGATACGCAGTATTTT. Amino acids: CATSIRGLTSTDTQYF.

In this sample, this clonotype turned up a few times. V is TRBV12-3 or TRBV12-4 and J is TRBJ2-3; D is unresolved. The ends were cut back, 4 bases at V and 1 base at J, with 9 bases in the middle. The CDR3 extends over 14 amino acids. CDR3 region: CASSSGKGTDTQYF. The CDR3 DNA is TGTGCCAGCAGTTCCGGAAAGGGCACAGATACGCAGTATTTT.

The chain carries TRBV20-1 and TRBJ2-4; 7 bases line up with TRBD1. The V gene end was trimmed by 5 bases and the J gene end by 0 bases; junction bases not matched to a gene: 7. The CDR3 is 15 amino acids. CDR1 is DFQATT and CDR2 is SNEGSKA in the germline V gene (reference sequence). CDR3 sequence reads: CSAPGTAVAKNIQYF. As DNA, the CDR3 is TGCAGTGCTCCTGGGACAGCTGTAGCCAAAAACATTCAGTACTTC.

The V and J genes are TRBV11-2 and TRBJ2-7; no clear D gene. Germline lookup yields CDR1 SGHAT and CDR2 FQNNGV. The CDR3 totals 13 residues. V was pared by 2 bases and J by 4 bases, with 9 bases between. In nucleotides, the CDR3 is TGTGCCAGCAGCTTATTGGGTCTTTACGAGCAGTACTTC. It yields the protein CASSLLGLYEQYF.

The rearrangement links TRBV2 to TRBJ2-1, with TRBD1 identical over 9 bases. The junction had 5 bases not matched to a gene; V was cut back by 1 base and J by 4 bases. This CDR3 has 16 amino acids. Looked up from germline, CDR1 is SNHLY and CDR2 is FYNNEI. CDR3 bases: TGTGCCAGCAGTGAAGAGTCTGGGACAGGGTACAATGAGCAGTTCTTC. Protein sequence: CASSEESGTGYNEQFF.

The chain has TRBV19 and TRBJ2-2; 8 nucleotides line up with TRBD2. Per the germline V gene, CDR1 is LNHDA and CDR2 is SQIVND (reference sequence). J gave up 1 base and V 6 bases, and 1 base lay outside the gene matches. CDR3 length equals 14 residues. The CDR3 loop reads CASRSGGNTGELFF. The CDR3 DNA is TGTGCCAGTAGGAGCGGGGGGAACACCGGGGAGCTGTTTTTT.

The chain is built from TRBV5-1 and TRBJ1-1, with a weak D call TRBD1 (5 bases). The CDR3 runs 12 residues. Trimming pared 6 bases from V and 6 bases from J, leaving 12 bases between. The V gene's germline CDR1 is SGHRS and CDR2 YFSETQ. The CDR3 DNA reads TGCGCCAGCATGGGGACTGAAGCTGAAGCTTTCTTT. This encodes CASMGTEAEAFF.

The chain couples TRBV4-3 to TRBJ2-2; D is unclear. This CDR3 spans 18 amino acids. Germline lookup yields CDR1 LGHNA and CDR2 YSLEER. V was trimmed by 1 base and J by 0 bases, leaving 15 bases between them. CDR3 DNA: TGCGCCAGCAGCCAAGGTCCTTGGCGGACGGCGAACACCGGGGAGCTGTTTTTT. Translating gives CASSQGPWRTANTGELFF.

Only a few counts were recorded for this clonotype. J is TRBJ2-1 and V is TRBV12-3 or TRBV12-4; tentatively, D is TRBD1 or TRBD2 (5 bases each). Between the trimmed V and J ends, which lost 5 bases and 0 bases, there was a span of 17 bases. The length of the CDR3 is 17 residues. The CDR3 DNA sequence: TGTGCCAGCAGTCCCTCCGAGGGGATCGTCTCCTACAATGAGCAGTTCTTC. Translating it yields CASSPSEGIVSYNEQFF.

This clonotype showed up just a few times. This rearrangement joins TRBV4-3 to TRBJ2-7; 12 positions agree with TRBD2. The CDR3 length is 16 residues. In germline, CDR1 is LGHNA, CDR2 YSLEER. The J segment lost 2 bases and the V segment lost 3 bases, leaving 5 bases of the junction unmatched. The CDR3 nucleotides read TGCGCCAGCAGCCAGGACCTAGCGGGAGGGCCCTACGAGCAGTACTTC. Protein product: CASSQDLAGGPYEQYF.

This clonotype was seen only a few times. This rearrangement joins TRBV19 to TRBJ1-4; D is unresolved. Germline V gives CDR1 LNHDA, CDR2 SQIVND (reference sequence). There are 14 residues in the CDR3. Trimming took 6 bases from V and 8 from J, leaving 16 bases between them. The CDR3 nucleotides are TGTGCCAGTAGATCGCCGGGCCAAGGAGAAAAACTGTTTTTT. Translated: CASRSPGQGEKLFF.

The rearrangement uses TRBV9 and TRBJ2-3; 7 bases fit TRBD2. From germline, CDR1 is SGDLS and CDR2 YYNGEE. Germline trimming cut 4 bases from V and 2 bases from J; bases unmatched to any gene: 4. This CDR3 comprises 14 residues. CDR3 DNA: TGTGCCAGCAGCCGTGCGGGGGTCACAGATACGCAGTATTTT. Amino acids: CASSRAGVTDTQYF.

This clonotype was seen more than once but under ten times. The rearrangement links TRBV3-1 to TRBJ2-2, with TRBD1 matching 7 bases. This CDR3 contains 17 residues. V lost 4 bases, J lost 0 bases, and 8 bases stayed unmatched. Looked up from germline, CDR1 is LGHDT and CDR2 is YNNKEL (reference sequence). The CDR3 loop reads CASSRLLGTANTGELFF. The CDR3 coding sequence is TGTGCCAGCAGCCGCCTCCTTGGGACAGCGAACACCGGGGAGCTGTTTTTT.